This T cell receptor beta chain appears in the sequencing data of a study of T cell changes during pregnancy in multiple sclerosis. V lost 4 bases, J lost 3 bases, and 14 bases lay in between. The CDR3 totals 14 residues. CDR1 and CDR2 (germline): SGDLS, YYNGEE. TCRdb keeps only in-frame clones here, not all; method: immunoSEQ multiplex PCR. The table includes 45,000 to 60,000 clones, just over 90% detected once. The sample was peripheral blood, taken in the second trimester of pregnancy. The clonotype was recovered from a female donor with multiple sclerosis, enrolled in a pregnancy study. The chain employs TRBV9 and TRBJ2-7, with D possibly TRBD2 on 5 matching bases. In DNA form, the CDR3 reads TGTGCCAGCAGCCCGTCACGAGCGGTCTACGAGCAGTACTTC. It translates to CASSPSRAVYEQYF. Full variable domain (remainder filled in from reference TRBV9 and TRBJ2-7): DSGVTQTPKHLITATGQRVTLRCSPRSGDLSVYWYQQSLDQGLQFLIQYYNGEERAKGNILERFSAQQFPDLHSELNLSSLELGDSALYFCASSPSRAVYEQYFGPGTRLTVT.